This passage covers 25 T cell receptor beta chains from one sample sequenced in a study of beta chain features in type 1 diabetes. The study reverse transcribed the entire isolated RNA, so it sequenced expressed TCRB transcripts. Generated by immunoSEQ multiplex PCR, the TCRdb table keeps only in-frame clones and is missing some. Among hundreds of thousands of clones listed, 30% were seen once. Sequencing used naive CD4+ T cells from blood. Source of these receptors: a man younger than 35 in good health.

This clone was counted between two and nine times. The chain is built from TRBV2 and TRBJ2-7; no reliable D call. The ends were cut back, 8 bases at V and 12 bases at J, with 14 bases in the middle. Germline V gives CDR1 SNHLY, CDR2 FYNNEI. The CDR3 totals 10 residues. CDR3 sequence reads: CASARGNSYF. Written as DNA, the CDR3 is TGTGCCAGCGCCCGAGGAAATTCGTACTTC.

This chain uses TRBV7-9 with TRBJ2-5; 7 positions agree with TRBD1. The CDR3 runs 12 residues. V lost 4 bases to trimming and J lost 9 bases; unmatched junction nucleotides: 5. The germline CDR1 and CDR2 sequences are SEHNR and FQNEAQ (reference sequence). CDR3 nucleotide sequence: TGTGCCAGCAGCTCGGACAGGACCGCCCAGTACTTC. As protein: CASSSDRTAQYF.

The chain has TRBV30 and TRBJ1-1; D is undetermined. CDR1 is GTSNPN, CDR2 SVGIG, per germline (reference sequence). Trimming removed 0 bases from V and 5 bases from J, with 13 bases in between. The CDR3 has 14 residues. CDR3 sequence (DNA): TGTGCCTGGAGTGTACAGCTTTTGGGGACTGAAGCTTTCTTT. Protein: CAWSVQLLGTEAFF.

Notes on this clone: Other nucleotide sequences from this sample produce the same CDR3. V gene TRBV18 combines with J gene TRBJ2-3; D is unclear. V was shortened by 1 base and J by 0 bases, with 2 bases between the two germline ends. Per the germline V gene, CDR1 is KGHSH and CDR2 is LQKENI. The CDR3 is 13 residues long. Here the CDR3 reads CASSPLSTDTQYF. For the CDR3, the DNA is TGTGCCAGCTCACCACTCAGCACAGATACGCAGTATTTT.

This clone was seen only a few times. The rearrangement joins TRBV9 to TRBJ2-7; D not resolved. V was pared by 0 bases and J by 3 bases, with 13 bases between. Per germline, CDR1 SGDLS and CDR2 YYNGEE. CDR3 length: 15 amino acids. CDR3 sequence reads: CASSVEAQLLYEQYF. The CDR3 DNA reads TGTGCCAGCAGCGTAGAGGCACAGCTACTCTACGAGCAGTACTTC.

The chain couples TRBV30 to TRBJ2-1, with 12 positions matching TRBD1. The V gene end was trimmed by 5 bases and the J gene end by 12 bases; junction bases not matched to a gene: 8. The CDR3 covers 13 residues. Germline V gene lookup returns CDR1 GTSNPN and CDR2 SVGIG (reference sequence). DNA of the CDR3: TGTGCCTGGGCCGGGACAGGGGGCTCTGGGCAGTTCTTC. This gives the protein CAWAGTGGSGQFF.

This chain links TRBV29-1 with TRBJ2-3, with 11 positions matching TRBD2. V was pared by 5 bases and J by 4 bases, with 8 bases of the junction left unmatched. The CDR3 is made up of 15 amino acids. The germline gives CDR1 SQVTM, CDR2 ANQGSEA. The CDR3 DNA sequence: TGCAGCGTTCGCGGACTAGCGGGTGTCGCAGATACGCAGTATTTT. This gives the protein CSVRGLAGVADTQYF.

This clone has more than one count but fewer than ten. This rearrangement joins TRBV19 to TRBJ2-1; the D call may be TRBD1 or TRBD2 (5 bases each). The CDR3 spans 15 residues. Germline-derived CDR1 and CDR2 are LNHDA and SQIVND (reference sequence). Trimming removed 6 bases from V and 13 bases from J, with 25 bases in between. DNA for the CDR3: TGTGCCAGTAGCACCCTTGGCCGGGGACCGAGTCTACAGTTCTTC. It specifies CASSTLGRGPSLQFF.

This clone was counted between two and nine times. The V gene is TRBV4-2, the J gene TRBJ2-7, with D perhaps matching TRBD1 (6 bases). This CDR3 comprises 13 residues. The germline gives CDR1 LGHNA, CDR2 YNFKEQ. Between the trimmed V and J ends, which lost 4 bases and 5 bases, there was a span of 12 bases. CDR3 bases: TGTGCCAGCAGCCGGTCCAGGGGAAACGAGCAGTACTTC. Translating it yields CASSRSRGNEQYF.

A few counts support this clone. The rearrangement joins TRBV29-1 to TRBJ1-1; D not certain. Trimming stripped 3 bases from V and 1 base from J, with 9 bases between. This CDR3 region has 13 residues. Germline assignment: CDR1 SQVTM and CDR2 ANQGSEA. The CDR3 protein is CSVDVGRNTEAFF. CDR3 in DNA: TGCAGCGTTGATGTCGGGAGGAACACTGAAGCTTTCTTT.

The V gene is TRBV19, the J gene TRBJ2-7; no clear D. CDR3 length equals 10 residues. The germline V and J ends were trimmed by 7 bases and 5 bases, with 6 bases remaining between them. Germline lookup yields CDR1 LNHDA and CDR2 SQIVND (reference sequence). In DNA, the CDR3 is TGTGCCAGTAAGACCGACGAGCAGTACTTC. Translating gives CASKTDEQYF.

There are a few counts of this clone. The chain is built from TRBV7-9 and TRBJ1-3; D is unresolved. This CDR3 has 13 amino acids. Germline CDR1 reads SEHNR; CDR2 reads FQNEAQ (reference sequence). Trimming cost V 5 bases and J 8 bases, with 13 bases left between them. Here the CDR3 DNA reads TGTGCCAGCAGCCTCGGGTGGAGGGACACCATATATTTT. Translated: CASSLGWRDTIYF.

This clone was seen more than once but under ten times. The sample holds other DNA sequences that translate to the same CDR3. The J gene is TRBJ2-1, the V gene TRBV9; the match to TRBD2 covers 7 bases. CDR3 length: 13 residues. Trimming at V came to 0 bases and at J to 8 bases, leaving 2 bases not matched to a gene. Germline V gives CDR1 SGDLS, CDR2 YYNGEE. DNA of the CDR3: TGTGCCAGCAGCGTAGGCCTAGCGGATGAGCAGTTCTTC. Residues: CASSVGLADEQFF. Supplemented by reference TRBV9 and TRBJ2-1, the full variable domain reads DSGVTQTPKHLITATGQRVTLRCSPRSGDLSVYWYQQSLDQGLQFLIQYYNGEERAKGNILERFSAQQFPDLHSELNLSSLELGDSALYFCASSVGLADEQFFGPGTRLTVL.

This rearrangement joins TRBV7-8 to TRBJ2-7; 8 bases map to TRBD1. The V and J ends lost 5 bases and 3 bases, in that order; junction bases with no gene match: 9. There are 15 residues in the CDR3. The germline V gene has CDR1 SGHVS and CDR2 FQNEAQ. CDR3 coding DNA: TGTGCCAGCAGCACCCGACAGGGGAAGGGCTACGAGCAGTACTTC. As protein: CASSTRQGKGYEQYF.

The chain employs TRBV15 and TRBJ2-6; D could derive from TRBD1 or TRBD2 (5 bases each). This CDR3 region has 17 residues. V gave up 5 bases and J gave up 1 base, with 15 bases separating them. Germline CDR1 reads LNHNV; CDR2 reads YYDKDF (reference sequence). CDR3 bases: TGTGCCACCAGCCGGGACCGTGTTCCTTCTGGGGCCAACGTCCTGACTTTC. Its protein is CATSRDRVPSGANVLTF.

The chain links TRBV10-3 to TRBJ2-1, with D unclear. CDR3 length: 11 amino acids. The V end lost 6 bases, the J end lost 8 bases, and 8 bases lay between the germline ends. Germline assignment: CDR1 ENHRY and CDR2 SYGVKD. CDR3 nucleotides: TGTGCCATCAGGGGTACAGATGAGCAGTTCTTC. Its translation: CAIRGTDEQFF.

This clone has just a few counts. The genes are TRBV7-2 and TRBJ1-2; D may be TRBD1 (5 bases). Germline V gives CDR1 SGHTA, CDR2 FQGNSA. Trimming removed 4 bases at V and 3 bases at J, with 12 bases between. The CDR3 is made up of 14 amino acids. The CDR3 reads CASSSPGRDYGYTF. As DNA, the CDR3 is TGTGCCAGCAGCTCCCCGGGGCGGGACTATGGCTACACCTTC. Filled out from reference TRBV7-2 and TRBJ1-2, the complete variable domain reads GAGVSQSPSNKVTEKGKDVELRCDPISGHTALYWYRQSLGQGLEFLIYFQGNSAPDKSGLPSDRFSAERTGGSVSTLTIQRTQQEDSAVYLCASSSPGRDYGYTFGSGTRLTVV.

The chain uses TRBV5-4 and TRBJ2-6, with a weak D call TRBD1 (7 bases). This CDR3 region has 16 residues. CDR1 and CDR2 (germline): SGHNT, YYREEE (reference sequence). Deletions cut 3 bases from V and 0 bases from J, with 10 bases between. This CDR3 reads CASSWGDSSGANVLTF. CDR3 bases: TGTGCCAGCAGCTGGGGGGACAGCTCTGGGGCCAACGTCCTGACTTTC.

This clone was seen only a few times. The chain uses TRBV30 and TRBJ2-3; D uncertain. V lost 5 bases to trimming and J lost 1 base, with 10 bases between them. Germline CDR1 reads GTSNPN; CDR2 reads SVGIG (reference sequence). CDR3 size: 13 residues. CDR3 DNA: TGTGCCTGGGGGAAGTTCGGCACAGATACGCAGTATTTT. Amino acid sequence: CAWGKFGTDTQYF.

V gene TRBV7-2 combines with J gene TRBJ2-5; 7 nucleotides match TRBD1. The CDR3 consists of 14 residues. The trim removed 3 bases at V and 2 bases at J, leaving 3 bases unmatched. Germline assignment: CDR1 SGHTA and CDR2 FQGNSA. The CDR3 loop is CASSFPGGQETQYF. The CDR3 DNA follows: TGTGCCAGCAGCTTTCCAGGGGGTCAAGAGACCCAGTACTTC.

This clone appeared a few times. The chain employs TRBV18 and TRBJ2-5; D may match TRBD1 or TRBD2 (5 bases each). The CDR3 extends over 14 amino acids. With 3 bases removed from V and 3 bases from J, the gap between germline ends came to 11 bases. Germline V gives CDR1 KGHSH, CDR2 LQKENI. CDR3 bases: TGTGCCAGCTCACCCACGGGACCTAAAGAGACCCAGTACTTC. Its protein product is CASSPTGPKETQYF. The variable domain in full, with the rest retrieved from reference TRBV18 and TRBJ2-5, is NAGVMQNPRHLVRRRGQEARLRCSPMKGHSHVYWYRQLPEEGLKFMVYLQKENIIDESGMPKERFSAEFPKEGPSILRIQQVVRGDSAAYFCASSPTGPKETQYFGPGTRLLVL.

This clone was counted between two and nine times. The chain combines TRBV6-1 with TRBJ2-3; D possibly corresponds to TRBD2 (5 bases). Trimming cost V 6 bases and J 3 bases, with 13 bases left between them. The CDR3 runs to 14 residues. Per the germline V gene, CDR1 is MNHNS and CDR2 is SASEGT. The CDR3 sequence is CASSFVAMTDTQYF. The CDR3, as DNA: TGTGCCAGCAGCTTTGTAGCGATGACAGATACGCAGTATTTT.

The chain carries TRBV2 and TRBJ2-1, with D possibly being TRBD1 or TRBD2 (6 bases each). With 6 bases removed from V and 10 bases from J, the gap between germline ends came to 7 bases. Germline V gene lookup returns CDR1 SNHLY and CDR2 FYNNEI. This CDR3 comprises 10 residues. The CDR3 spells CASRGGEQFF. The CDR3 bases are TGTGCCAGCAGAGGGGGGGAGCAGTTCTTC.

The chain carries TRBV19 and TRBJ2-1, with D possibly being TRBD1 (5 bases). The CDR3 consists of 14 residues. CDR1 and CDR2 (germline): LNHDA, SQIVND (reference sequence). V shed 4 bases and J shed 9 bases, with 16 bases lying between them. CDR3 loop: CASSKNGHLSEQFF. As DNA, the CDR3 is TGTGCCAGTAGTAAAAATGGACATTTGAGTGAGCAGTTCTTC.

The chain combines TRBV9 with TRBJ2-7; 9 bases are shared with TRBD2. Germline CDR1 and CDR2: SGDLS and YYNGEE. Trimming cost V 4 bases and J 0 bases; bases outside gene matches: 5. The CDR3 consists of 15 residues. The CDR3 loop is CASSLEAGGSYEQYF. The CDR3 DNA reads as TGTGCCAGCAGCTTGGAAGCGGGAGGCTCCTACGAGCAGTACTTC. The full variable domain, completed using reference TRBV9 and TRBJ2-7, is DSGVTQTPKHLITATGQRVTLRCSPRSGDLSVYWYQQSLDQGLQFLIQYYNGEERAKGNILERFSAQQFPDLHSELNLSSLELGDSALYFCASSLEAGGSYEQYFGPGTRLTVT.